The 30 T cell receptor beta chains below come from one sample, sequenced in a study of blood T cell repertoires in COVID-19. The assay was immunoSEQ multiplex PCR, and TCRdb's table has in-frame clones only and misses some. In the table there are hundreds of thousands of clones, around 88% of which are singletons. The sequenced material came from peripheral blood. All receptors derive from an older woman with COVID-19, enrolled during active disease.

This clone was detected once. The chain combines TRBV11-3 with TRBJ1-1; D gene unclear. Germline V gene lookup returns CDR1 SGHNT and CDR2 YENEEA. The ends were cut back, 1 base at V and 8 bases at J, with 14 bases in the middle. The CDR3 has 14 amino acids. CDR3 region: CASSLGEGVGEAFF. The CDR3 region has the DNA TGTGCCAGCAGCTTAGGAGAGGGTGTAGGGGAAGCTTTCTTT.

This clone was seen just once. The chain uses TRBV4-1 and TRBJ2-2; 12 positions agree with TRBD1. The germline V gene has CDR1 MGHRA and CDR2 YSYEKL. The CDR3 contains 15 residues. V lost 4 bases to trimming and J lost 7 bases; unmatched junction nucleotides: 4. The CDR3 loop is CASSPGTGGFGELFF. As DNA, the CDR3 is TGCGCCAGCAGCCCCGGGACAGGGGGCTTCGGGGAGCTGTTTTTT.

The V gene is TRBV6-2 or TRBV6-3, the J gene TRBJ2-7; 9 nucleotides align to TRBD1. CDR1 MNHEY and CDR2 SVGEGT come from the germline V gene. This CDR3 contains 14 residues. After removal of 4 bases from V and 3 bases from J, the junction contained 4 bases not matched to a gene. CDR3 region: CASSLGQGVYEQYF. Here the CDR3 DNA reads TGTGCCAGCAGTTTGGGACAGGGCGTCTACGAGCAGTACTTC.

Here the CDR3 DNA reads TGTGCCAGCAGTTATAACCCCAGACAGAGGGAAGCTTTCTTT. This encodes CASSYNPRQREAFF. This chain uses TRBV6-2 or TRBV6-3 with TRBJ1-1, with a tentative D call TRBD1 (5 bases). CDR3 size: 14 residues. Trimming left V 3 bases short and J 8 bases short, with 16 bases between. In germline, CDR1 is MNHEY, CDR2 SVGEGT.

The J gene is TRBJ2-5, the V gene TRBV5-4; 11 nucleotides align to TRBD2. Trimming at V came to 4 bases and at J to 5 bases, leaving 4 bases not matched to a gene. CDR1 is SGHNT and CDR2 is YYREEE in the germline V gene (reference sequence). The CDR3 spans 14 residues. This CDR3 is CASSAGLAVETQYF. CDR3 coding DNA: TGTGCCAGCAGCGCGGGACTAGCGGTGGAGACCCAGTACTTC.

The V and J genes are TRBV11-3 and TRBJ2-3, with D hard to call. Trimming cost V 2 bases and J 5 bases, with 2 bases left between them. The germline CDR1 and CDR2 sequences are SGHNT and YENEEA. The CDR3 is 11 amino acids. The CDR3 is CASSLRDTQYF. The CDR3 DNA reads as TGTGCCAGCAGCTTACGAGATACGCAGTATTTT. Full variable domain (outside the CDR3, taken from reference TRBV11-3 and TRBJ2-3): EAGVVQSPRYKIIEKKQPVAFWCNPISGHNTLYWYLQNLGQGPELLIRYENEEAVDDSQLPKDRFSAERLKGVDSTLKIQPAELGDSAVYLCASSLRDTQYFGPGTRLTVL.

This clone showed up just a few times. V usage is TRBV4-3 and J usage is TRBJ2-1; 13 bases are a match to TRBD2. Germline V gene data show CDR1 as LGHNA and CDR2 as YSLEER. The CDR3 spans 17 residues. V trimming: 4 bases; J trimming: 10 bases; junction bases outside the gene matches: 13. The CDR3 loop is CASSLQPGLAGPEEQFF. The CDR3 coding sequence is TGCGCCAGCAGCCTCCAACCGGGACTAGCGGGGCCCGAAGAGCAGTTCTTC.

In its sample, this clone was seen once. The chain employs TRBV3-1 (or the pseudogene TRBV3-2) and TRBJ2-2, with 11 positions matching TRBD2. The CDR3 covers 20 residues. In germline, CDR1 is LGHDT, CDR2 YNNKEL (reference sequence). V lost 0 bases, J lost 4 bases, and 13 bases stayed unmatched. CDR3 sequence (DNA): TGTGCCAGCAGCCAAGAAGCAGCAGGGGTAGCGGGGGGGACCACCGGGGAGCTGTTTTTT. It codes for CASSQEAAGVAGGTTGELFF.

The chain carries TRBV7-2 and TRBJ2-3; 8 nucleotides line up with TRBD2. After removal of 2 bases from V and 1 base from J, the junction contained 8 bases not matched to a gene. The germline V gene encodes CDR1 SGHTA and CDR2 FQGNSA. The CDR3 is made up of 17 amino acids. The CDR3 sequence is CASSLSPLTSGTDTQYF. The CDR3 DNA reads as TGTGCCAGCAGCTTAAGCCCCTTGACTAGCGGCACAGATACGCAGTATTTT.

The gene calls are TRBV19 and TRBJ2-1; 10 bases are a match to TRBD2. This CDR3 contains 14 residues. Trimming took 4 bases from V and 5 from J; bases not matched to a gene: 2. Per the germline V gene, CDR1 is LNHDA and CDR2 is SQIVND (reference sequence). CDR3 loop: CASSRGLADNEQFF. CDR3 bases: TGTGCCAGTAGTAGAGGACTAGCGGACAATGAGCAGTTCTTC.

The chain has TRBV5-6 and TRBJ1-2; D is uncertain. With 0 bases removed from V and 3 bases from J, the gap between germline ends came to 6 bases. In germline, CDR1 is SGHDT, CDR2 YYEEEE. The CDR3 extends over 13 amino acids. CDR3 bases: TGTGCCAGCAGCTTGGGGAGGGACTATGGCTACACCTTC. Protein product: CASSLGRDYGYTF.

V gene TRBV9 combines with J gene TRBJ1-2; D gene unclear. CDR1 and CDR2 from the germline V gene are SGDLS and YYNGEE. Trimming pared 0 bases from V and 5 bases from J, leaving 8 bases between. The CDR3 length is 13 residues. DNA of the CDR3: TGTGCCAGCAGCGTAGGGAGGGAATATGGCTACACCTTC. Its protein is CASSVGREYGYTF. Combining the CDR3 with reference TRBV9 and TRBJ1-2 gives the whole variable domain DSGVTQTPKHLITATGQRVTLRCSPRSGDLSVYWYQQSLDQGLQFLIQYYNGEERAKGNILERFSAQQFPDLHSELNLSSLELGDSALYFCASSVGREYGYTFGSGTRLTVV.

The V gene is TRBV5-4, the J gene TRBJ1-1; a weak D match, TRBD1 (6 bases). Germline V lookup: CDR1 SGHNT, CDR2 YYREEE (reference sequence). V was cut by 5 bases and J by 2 bases, with 16 bases left in between. The CDR3 has 15 amino acids. In nucleotides, the CDR3 is TGTGCCAGCAGTTCGTCGGACAGACTTAACACTGAAGCTTTCTTT. This sequence encodes CASSSSDRLNTEAFF. Together with reference TRBV5-4 and TRBJ1-1, the CDR3 gives the full variable domain: ETGVTQSPTHLIKTRGQQVTLRCSSQSGHNTVSWYQQALGQGPQFIFQYYREEENGRGNFPPRFSGLQFPNYSSELNVNALELDDSALYLCASSSSDRLNTEAFFGQGTRLTVV.

The rearrangement uses TRBV19 and TRBJ2-6; D is unclear. CDR1 is LNHDA and CDR2 is SQIVND in the germline V gene (reference sequence). The CDR3 is made up of 14 amino acids. V gave up 7 bases and J gave up 0 bases, with 7 bases separating them. CDR3 in amino acids: CASIRSSGANVLTF. The DNA of the CDR3 is TGTGCCAGTATAAGGAGCTCTGGGGCCAACGTCCTGACTTTC.

This clone turned up a few times. The genes are TRBV9 and TRBJ1-1, with D possibly being TRBD1 (5 bases). Germline-derived CDR1 and CDR2 are SGDLS and YYNGEE. The V and J ends lost 5 bases and 2 bases respectively, with 10 bases between them. This CDR3 comprises 13 residues. The CDR3 reads CASRRGDNTEAFF. As DNA, the CDR3 is TGTGCCAGCAGGCGCGGGGACAACACTGAAGCTTTCTTT.

The rearrangement uses TRBV27 and TRBJ2-1, with a weak D call TRBD2 (6 bases). Germline V gives CDR1 MNHEY, CDR2 SMNVEV (reference sequence). The CDR3 has 12 amino acids. V was clipped by 7 bases and J by 7 bases, with 11 bases between them. The CDR3 is CASTLGGNEQFF. CDR3 bases: TGTGCCAGCACCTTGGGGGGAAATGAGCAGTTCTTC.

The chain employs TRBV11-3 and TRBJ2-7; possible D gene TRBD1, 5 bases. Trimming took 2 bases from V and 3 from J, leaving 14 bases between them. Germline assignment: CDR1 SGHNT and CDR2 YENEEA. The CDR3 has 15 residues. The CDR3 sequence is CASSLTGQGGYEQYF. CDR3 DNA: TGTGCCAGCAGCTTAACCGGCCAGGGCGGCTACGAGCAGTACTTC.

V and J are TRBV30 and TRBJ1-1; 8 bases align to TRBD1. Per the germline V gene, CDR1 is GTSNPN and CDR2 is SVGIG (reference sequence). The CDR3 extends over 14 amino acids. The ends lost 3 bases at V and 1 base at J; junction bases unmatched: 4. The CDR3 loop is CAWSGQGKNTEAFF. The CDR3 coding sequence is TGTGCCTGGAGCGGACAGGGCAAGAACACTGAAGCTTTCTTT.

This sequence joins TRBV9 and TRBJ2-3, with a weak D call TRBD1 (6 bases). Between the trimmed V and J ends, which lost 0 bases and 4 bases, there was a span of 12 bases. Germline V gives CDR1 SGDLS, CDR2 YYNGEE. The CDR3 runs 15 residues. CDR3 nucleotide sequence: TGTGCCAGCAGCGTAGGGCCCAGGGGCCCAGATACGCAGTATTTT. It is translated as CASSVGPRGPDTQYF.

The chain uses TRBV6-5 and TRBJ1-4, with 7 bases aligning to TRBD1. Trimming removed 5 bases from V and 1 base from J; junction bases left unmatched: 4. Germline V gives CDR1 MNHEY, CDR2 SVGAGI. The CDR3 consists of 15 residues. In nucleotides, the CDR3 is TGTGCCAGCAGTACCCAGGGGGGAACTAATGAAAAACTGTTTTTT. This codes for CASSTQGGTNEKLFF.

The V gene is TRBV5-1, the J gene TRBJ1-4, with D maybe TRBD1 (5 bases). V was clipped by 5 bases and J by 7 bases, with 15 bases between them. Germline lookup yields CDR1 SGHRS and CDR2 YFSETQ. This CDR3 is built from 14 residues. The CDR3 protein is CASSFTGDSEKLFF. Written as DNA, the CDR3 is TGCGCCAGCAGTTTCACAGGAGACTCTGAAAAACTGTTTTTT. Filled out from reference TRBV5-1 and TRBJ1-4, the complete variable domain reads KAGVTQTPRYLIKTRGQQVTLSCSPISGHRSVSWYQQTPGQGLQFLFEYFSETQRNKGNFPGRFSGRQFSNSRSEMNVSTLELGDSALYLCASSFTGDSEKLFFGSGTQLSVL.

The chain joins TRBV27 to TRBJ1-1; perhaps TRBD1 as D (5 bases). Germline CDR1 MNHEY, CDR2 SMNVEV (reference sequence). V gave up 3 bases and J gave up 3 bases, with 11 bases separating them. The CDR3 extends over 14 amino acids. CDR3 sequence: CASSFQGLYTEAFF. CDR3 in DNA: TGTGCCAGCAGTTTTCAGGGACTTTACACTGAAGCTTTCTTT.

This chain connects TRBV4-2 to TRBJ2-2, with D unresolved. Germline V gene sequence: CDR1 LGHNA, CDR2 YNFKEQ. Trimming pared 4 bases from V and 1 base from J, leaving 7 bases between. The CDR3 runs to 14 residues. This chain's CDR3 is CASSRAGNTGELFF. As DNA, the CDR3 is TGTGCCAGCAGCCGCGCAGGGAACACCGGGGAGCTGTTTTTT.

The chain links TRBV5-1 to TRBJ2-5, with 13 nucleotides matching TRBD2. The CDR3 is 15 amino acids. CDR1 is SGHRS, CDR2 YFSETQ, per germline. V was pared by 3 bases and J by 5 bases, with 4 bases of the junction left unmatched. The chain's CDR3 is CASSWSGLAGETQYF. CDR3 nucleotide sequence: TGCGCCAGCAGCTGGTCGGGACTAGCGGGGGAGACCCAGTACTTC.

This chain links TRBV6-5 with TRBJ1-5; D remains unclear. The CDR3 extends over 13 amino acids. V dropped 4 bases and J dropped 7 bases, with 11 bases sitting between them. Germline V gives CDR1 MNHEY, CDR2 SVGAGI. The CDR3 sequence is CASSLLAGQPQHF. CDR3 nucleotides: TGTGCCAGCAGTTTACTCGCGGGACAGCCCCAGCATTTT.

The chain has TRBV3-1 (or the pseudogene TRBV3-2) and TRBJ2-4; 9 bases are shared with TRBD2. Per the germline V gene, CDR1 is LGHDT and CDR2 is YNNKEL (reference sequence). This CDR3 contains 19 residues. V shed 5 bases, J shed 0 bases, and the junction held 14 bases outside the gene matches. CDR3 DNA: TGTGCCAGCAGCTCTCATGGCAGCGGGGGGCCACTAGCCAAAAACATTCAGTACTTC. It specifies CASSSHGSGGPLAKNIQYF.

The chain is built from TRBV30 and TRBJ2-7; D is possibly TRBD1 (5 bases). The V gene's germline CDR1 is GTSNPN and CDR2 SVGIG (reference sequence). There are 15 residues in the CDR3. V lost 3 bases to trimming and J lost 0 bases, with 15 bases between them. The CDR3 region has the DNA TGTGCCTGGAGAAAGGGGATCGCCCTCTCCTACGAGCAGTACTTC. It specifies CAWRKGIALSYEQYF.

This chain uses TRBV7-3 with TRBJ2-5; 8 nucleotides line up with TRBD1. The V gene's germline CDR1 is SGHTA and CDR2 FQGTGA. The ends lost 5 bases at V and 5 bases at J; junction bases unmatched: 10. The CDR3 is made up of 15 amino acids. The CDR3 reads CASSPRTGLGETQYF. The CDR3 DNA reads TGTGCCAGCAGCCCTCGGACAGGGCTTGGGGAGACCCAGTACTTC.

The chain couples TRBV5-8 to TRBJ1-2, with D perhaps TRBD1 (5 bases). Trimming cost V 0 bases and J 2 bases, with 8 bases left between them. CDR1 SGHTS and CDR2 YDEGEE come from the germline V gene. The CDR3 length is 14 residues. CDR3 amino acids: CASSLGQGNYGYTF. CDR3 nucleotide sequence: TGTGCCAGCAGCTTGGGGCAGGGCAACTATGGCTACACCTTC.

The chain couples TRBV12-3 or TRBV12-4 to TRBJ2-7; 7 bases are a match to TRBD2. This CDR3 spans 13 amino acids. J gave up 6 bases and V 2 bases, and 4 bases lay outside the gene matches. CDR3 nucleotides: TGTGCCAGCAGTTTAAACTCGGGGGGCGAGCAGTACTTC. It yields the protein CASSLNSGGEQYF.